The clone carrying this T cell receptor (beta chain) was counted at least ten times. What it binds is unknown. Compared with germline, one end of the junction differs, possibly owing to a read error. Universal primer sites and UMIs were introduced during 5'RACE template-switching synthesis of TCR cDNA. TCRdb re-called the 5' RACE reads through MiXCR, storing one row per CDR3 protein. The sample holds 200,000 to 250,000 distinct CDR3 sequences, roughly 3.3% seen once. The sample originates from a study of T cells after yellow fever vaccination. Study background: The authors prepared low-cell-number fractions using SMART-Seq v4 Ultra Low Input.

Study observations and caveats: By day 5 rather than day 15, the secondary response had peaked, though it was weaker. Within FACS-sorted repertoires, abundant clonotypes contaminating from the bulk population could be present.

Germline CDR1 and CDR2: MNHEY and SVGAGI. This CDR3 is 14 amino acids long. V gene TRBV6-5 combines with J gene TRBJ1-1; no clear D. Sequenced material: CD4+ T cells sorted from PBMCs, taken 10 days after the yellow fever booster vaccination. The receptor was isolated from a man between 18 and 29 years old who received the YFV17D yellow fever vaccine. Here the CDR3 reads CASSSSPSSRHSLF. The CDR3 nucleotides are TGTGCCAGCAGTTCCTCCCCCAGTAGCCGACACTCCCTCTTT.